Below are 23 T cell receptor beta chains sequenced from a single sample in a study of blood T cell repertoires in COVID-19. TCRdb's copy holds only in-frame clones and misses some; the assay was immunoSEQ multiplex PCR. The sample lists under 200,000 clones; 85% were seen once. Material: peripheral blood. These receptors came from a man in his 60s with COVID-19, enrolled during active disease.

The chain recombines TRBV4-3 with TRBJ2-3, with D hard to call. This CDR3 is built from 14 residues. The V end was cut by 4 bases, the J end by 2 bases, with 10 bases between. The germline gives CDR1 LGHNA, CDR2 YSLEER. CDR3 DNA: TGCGCCAGCAGCCTCGAGGCCGTCACAGATACGCAGTATTTT. Its protein product is CASSLEAVTDTQYF.

This clone was seen a single time. This rearrangement joins TRBV5-1 to TRBJ1-2, with D possibly being TRBD1 (5 bases). Germline V lookup: CDR1 SGHRS, CDR2 YFSETQ. With 6 bases removed from V and 0 bases from J, the gap between germline ends came to 9 bases. This CDR3 is 13 amino acids long. CDR3 coding DNA: TGCGCCAGCACGATAGGGGCTAACTATGGCTACACCTTC. It translates to CASTIGANYGYTF.

This chain uses TRBV5-1 with TRBJ1-1; the match to TRBD1 covers 7 bases. The CDR3 covers 18 residues. The trim removed 2 bases at V and 4 bases at J, leaving 17 bases unmatched. Per the germline V gene, CDR1 is SGHRS and CDR2 is YFSETQ. CDR3 region: CASSFRRRSRQGATEAFF. For the CDR3, the DNA is TGCGCCAGCAGCTTCCGTAGGCGCTCTAGACAGGGCGCCACTGAAGCTTTCTTT.

The V gene is TRBV7-2, the J gene TRBJ1-6; perhaps TRBD1 as D (5 bases). Trimming cost V 4 bases and J 0 bases, with 10 bases left between them. Germline V gives CDR1 SGHTA, CDR2 FQGNSA. This CDR3 is built from 16 residues. The CDR3 loop is CASSSGLLSYNSPLHF. CDR3 nucleotides: TGTGCCAGCAGCTCGGGACTCCTCTCCTATAATTCACCCCTCCACTTT.

The count of this clone is one. The genes are TRBV10-3 and TRBJ1-6, with D maybe TRBD1 (5 bases). V lost 8 bases, J lost 2 bases, and 10 bases lay in between. Germline CDR1 reads ENHRY; CDR2 reads SYGVKD. CDR3 length equals 14 residues. The CDR3 DNA reads as TGTGCCATCTCACCGGGGGCCTATAATTCACCCCTCCACTTT. Residues: CAISPGAYNSPLHF.

The rearrangement uses TRBV10-3 and TRBJ2-3; D gene unclear. The CDR3 has 11 residues. Germline values: CDR1 ENHRY, CDR2 SYGVKD. V shed 10 bases and J shed 2 bases, with 7 bases lying between them. CDR3 nucleotides: TGTGCCACTATGAACACAGATACGCAGTATTTT. Translated, it gives CATMNTDTQYF.

This clone was observed a single time. The chain couples TRBV5-1 to TRBJ2-1; 10 bases agree with TRBD2. The CDR3 is 13 amino acids. The J segment lost 8 bases and the V segment lost 4 bases, leaving 3 bases of the junction unmatched. The V gene's germline CDR1 is SGHRS and CDR2 YFSETQ. The CDR3 coding sequence is TGCGCCAGCAGCGCTAGCGGGAGCTATGAGCAGTTCTTC. Amino acids: CASSASGSYEQFF.

V usage is TRBV30 and J usage is TRBJ2-1; 7 bases fit TRBD2. Germline V gene sequence: CDR1 GTSNPN, CDR2 SVGIG (reference sequence). After removal of 1 base from V and 4 bases from J, the junction contained 7 bases not matched to a gene. The CDR3 totals 15 residues. CDR3 coding DNA: TGTGCCTGGAGTGAGTCTAGCGGATATTACAATGAGCAGTTCTTC. It encodes CAWSESSGYYNEQFF.

V usage is TRBV7-2 and J usage is TRBJ2-3; 9 bases align to TRBD1. CDR3 length equals 15 residues. The J segment lost 4 bases and the V segment lost 5 bases, leaving 7 bases of the junction unmatched. Germline CDR1 is SGHTA and CDR2 is FQGNSA. CDR3: CASSPDRGIADTQYF. The CDR3 coding sequence is TGTGCCAGCAGCCCGGACAGGGGCATCGCAGATACGCAGTATTTT.

The chain is built from TRBV3-1 (or the pseudogene TRBV3-2) and TRBJ2-1; 9 positions agree with TRBD2. CDR1 is LGHDT and CDR2 is YNNKEL in the germline V gene (reference sequence). With V trimmed by 6 bases and J by 10 bases, 7 bases remained unmatched. The length of the CDR3 is 13 residues. The CDR3 protein is CASREGSGREQFF. In nucleotides, the CDR3 is TGTGCCAGCAGGGAGGGGAGCGGGAGGGAGCAGTTCTTC.

CDR3 coding DNA: TGCGCCAGCAGCCAAGATTTAGGCAGGGAACTGTTTTTT. Translated, it gives CASSQDLGRELFF. The chain joins TRBV4-3 to TRBJ1-4; D perhaps matches TRBD1 (5 bases). Germline CDR1 and CDR2: LGHNA and YSLEER. The CDR3 totals 13 residues. The V end was cut by 0 bases, the J end by 12 bases, with 11 bases between.

The chain carries TRBV9 and TRBJ2-6; the D gene is possibly TRBD2 (5 bases). CDR1 and CDR2 from the germline V gene are SGDLS and YYNGEE. Trimming took off 0 bases at V and 0 bases at J, with 22 bases between the two ends. The CDR3 runs to 21 residues. CDR3 bases: TGTGCCAGCAGCGTAGGGGGTCCGGGGTCCGGGCCCGACTCTGGGGCCAACGTCCTGACTTTC. This codes for CASSVGGPGSGPDSGANVLTF.

V gene TRBV12-3 or TRBV12-4 combines with J gene TRBJ2-5; D gene uncertain. This CDR3 is built from 12 residues. Trimming took off 1 base at V and 4 bases at J, with 4 bases between the two ends. The CDR3 sequence is CASSLGRETQYF. In DNA, the CDR3 is TGTGCCAGCAGTTTAGGTAGAGAGACCCAGTACTTC.

The chain is built from TRBV21-1 and TRBJ2-5; the DNA was not used to check the table's D call, TRBD1. TRBV21-1 represents a pseudogene. The CDR3 runs 17 residues. DNA of the CDR3: TGTGCCAGCAGCAAAGTGGTCCGGGACAGGGACCAAGAGACCCAGTACTTC. Its translation: CASSKVVRDRDQETQYF.

This sequence joins TRBV30 and TRBJ1-3, with D possibly TRBD1 on 5 matching bases. This CDR3 region has 17 residues. The germline gives CDR1 GTSNPN, CDR2 SVGIG (reference sequence). V gave up 2 bases and J gave up 0 bases, with 17 bases separating them. The CDR3 DNA follows: TGTGCCTGGAGTCGCGCGGGGACGCCTAGCTCTGGAAACACCATATATTTT. Translating gives CAWSRAGTPSSGNTIYF.

V is TRBV11-2 and J is TRBJ1-4; 8 bases map to TRBD1. Germline V lookup: CDR1 SGHAT, CDR2 FQNNGV. V lost 5 bases, J lost 8 bases, and 10 bases stayed unmatched. The CDR3 is 15 residues long. DNA of the CDR3: TGTGCCAGCAGCCCCGGACAGGGAAGAAAGGAAAAACTGTTTTTT. Translation gives CASSPGQGRKEKLFF.

This sequence joins TRBV5-1 and TRBJ1-6; 11 bases align to TRBD1. Per germline, CDR1 SGHRS and CDR2 YFSETQ. The CDR3 loop spans 15 amino acids. V dropped 0 bases and J dropped 12; count of bases not matched to a gene: 5. The CDR3 is CASSLDGTGGIPLHF. The CDR3 nucleotides read TGCGCCAGCAGCTTGGACGGGACAGGGGGTATACCCCTCCACTTT.

V and J are TRBV28 and TRBJ1-6, with unresolved D. The CDR3 runs to 12 residues. Between the trimmed V and J ends, which lost 4 bases and 10 bases, there was a span of 8 bases. Germline CDR1 is MDHEN and CDR2 is SYDVKM. The CDR3 coding sequence is TGTGCCAGCAGTTCCCCAGGCTCACCCCTCCACTTT. This codes for CASSSPGSPLHF. Filled out from reference TRBV28 and TRBJ1-6, the complete variable domain reads DVKVTQSSRYLVKRTGEKVFLECVQDMDHENMFWYRQDPGLGLRLIYFSYDVKMKEKGDIPEGYSVSREKKERFSLILESASTNQTSMYLCASSSPGSPLHFGNGTRLTVT.

This clone was counted only a few times. V gene TRBV30 combines with J gene TRBJ2-1; D unresolved. V gave up 3 bases and J gave up 6 bases, with 9 bases separating them. Germline assignment: CDR1 GTSNPN and CDR2 SVGIG (reference sequence). The CDR3 totals 12 residues. The CDR3 coding sequence is TGTGCCTGGAGCCGCCAGGTCAATGAGCAGTTCTTC. This gives the protein CAWSRQVNEQFF.

The V call is TRBV4-3, the J call TRBJ1-1, with D maybe TRBD1 (6 bases). CDR3 length: 18 residues. CDR1 and CDR2 (germline): LGHNA, YSLEER. V was cut by 0 bases and J by 7 bases, with 24 bases left in between. CDR3 nucleotide sequence: TGCGCCAGCAGCCAAGATACTGTCGGCGGACAGCACCCTGGTGAAGCTTTCTTT. It specifies CASSQDTVGGQHPGEAFF.

A single count supports this clone. The chain couples TRBV7-6 to TRBJ2-1; a weak D match, TRBD2 (5 bases). This CDR3 has 20 residues. Germline V gene sequence: CDR1 SGHVS, CDR2 FNYEAQ. V lost 5 bases, J lost 1 base, and 27 bases lay in between. This chain's CDR3 is CASSPPGGPRVWPSYNEQFF. CDR3 sequence (DNA): TGTGCCAGCAGCCCACCCGGCGGGCCGAGGGTCTGGCCTTCCTACAATGAGCAGTTCTTC.

This chain links TRBV5-3 with TRBJ2-1, with 9 bases matching TRBD2. Being an ORF, TRBV5-3 has a function that is uncertain. The trim removed 0 bases at V and 1 base at J, leaving 11 bases unmatched. The CDR3 spans 19 residues. The CDR3 spells CARSLAARGLAWSYNEQFF. The CDR3 DNA reads as TGTGCCAGAAGCTTGGCGGCCCGGGGACTAGCATGGTCCTACAATGAGCAGTTCTTC.

This rearrangement joins TRBV28 to TRBJ1-5; D call uncertain. The V end lost 7 bases, the J end lost 9 bases, and 13 bases lay between the germline ends. CDR3 length: 12 residues. CDR1 and CDR2 from the germline V gene are MDHEN and SYDVKM. As DNA, the CDR3 is TGTGCCAGCACCCCGGAGGGTTGGCCCCAGCATTTT. It is translated as CASTPEGWPQHF. The whole variable domain, remainder taken from reference TRBV28 and TRBJ1-5, is DVKVTQSSRYLVKRTGEKVFLECVQDMDHENMFWYRQDPGLGLRLIYFSYDVKMKEKGDIPEGYSVSREKKERFSLILESASTNQTSMYLCASTPEGWPQHFGDGTRLSIL.